Each of the 19 T cell receptor beta chains below was sequenced from the same sample in a study of cytomegalovirus exposure and HLA in healthy donors. 13 Jbeta primers and 60 Vbeta primers were used for the PCR. Data came from immunoSEQ multiplex PCR; TCRdb stores just in-frame clones and leaves some out. Of about 200,000 clones in the sample, around four fifths were seen once. The sequencing input was PBMCs. These receptors came from a man aged 50-60 years in good health and CMV-seronegative.

The chain is built from TRBV28 and TRBJ1-4; TRBD1 aligns across 7 bases. V shed 2 bases and J 7 bases; nucleotides not matched to a gene: 7. Per the germline V gene, CDR1 is MDHEN and CDR2 is SYDVKM. The CDR3 consists of 15 residues. The CDR3 DNA follows: TGTGCCAGCAGTTTACAGGAGGGGGCGCGTGAAAAACTGTTTTTT. Amino acid sequence: CASSLQEGAREKLFF.

V is TRBV4-2 and J is TRBJ2-1; TRBD2 matches at 10 bases. The CDR3 runs to 15 residues. The V and J ends lost 1 base and 4 bases, in that order; junction bases with no gene match: 1. The V gene's germline CDR1 is LGHNA and CDR2 YNFKEQ. Here the CDR3 reads CASSQGTSGYNEQFF. The CDR3 DNA reads as TGTGCCAGCAGCCAAGGGACTAGCGGATACAATGAGCAGTTCTTC.

This clone has more than one count but fewer than ten. The chain joins TRBV5-1 to TRBJ1-6; a weak D match, TRBD1 (6 bases). This CDR3 region has 16 residues. The germline V gene has CDR1 SGHRS and CDR2 YFSETQ. The V gene lost 4 bases and the J gene lost 7 bases, with 18 bases spanning the gap. Here the CDR3 DNA reads TGCGCCAGCAGCCAGAAAGGGGGGGCGGGAAATTCACCCCTCCACTTT. Translating it yields CASSQKGGAGNSPLHF. The complete variable domain, with remaining parts taken from reference TRBV5-1 and TRBJ1-6, reads KAGVTQTPRYLIKTRGQQVTLSCSPISGHRSVSWYQQTPGQGLQFLFEYFSETQRNKGNFPGRFSGRQFSNSRSEMNVSTLELGDSALYLCASSQKGGAGNSPLHFGNGTRLTVT.

V usage is TRBV6-5 and J usage is TRBJ2-7; D is perhaps TRBD1 (6 bases). This CDR3 is built from 13 residues. Germline V lookup: CDR1 MNHEY, CDR2 SVGAGI. The V gene lost 6 bases and the J gene lost 3 bases, with 12 bases spanning the gap. CDR3 region: CASRRQVGYEQYF. In nucleotides, the CDR3 is TGTGCCAGCAGGCGACAGGTAGGCTACGAGCAGTACTTC.

The V call is TRBV5-6, the J call TRBJ1-4, with TRBD1 as a possible D gene (5 bases). V was shortened by 5 bases and J by 8 bases, with 16 bases between the two germline ends. The CDR3 spans 14 residues. Germline V CDR1 and CDR2: SGHDT, YYEEEE. The CDR3 nucleotides read TGTGCCAGCAGGGCAGGGTTCCGGGGGGAAAAACTGTTTTTT. Protein sequence: CASRAGFRGEKLFF.

The V gene is TRBV9, the J gene TRBJ1-2; no clear D gene. The CDR3 loop spans 15 amino acids. From germline, CDR1 is SGDLS and CDR2 YYNGEE. Trimming left V 4 bases short and J 4 bases short, with 17 bases between. The CDR3 nucleotides are TGTGCCAGCAGCTCGGGGTCTGGGCTAGGCTATGGCTACACCTTC. Translated, it gives CASSSGSGLGYGYTF. Full variable domain (remainder filled in from reference TRBV9 and TRBJ1-2): DSGVTQTPKHLITATGQRVTLRCSPRSGDLSVYWYQQSLDQGLQFLIQYYNGEERAKGNILERFSAQQFPDLHSELNLSSLELGDSALYFCASSSGSGLGYGYTFGSGTRLTVV.

V usage is TRBV5-1 and J usage is TRBJ1-2; TRBD1 might be the D (5 bases). This CDR3 spans 14 amino acids. Trimming stripped 2 bases from V and 4 bases from J, with 12 bases between. Germline lookup yields CDR1 SGHRS and CDR2 YFSETQ. As DNA, the CDR3 is TGCGCCAGCAGCTTTCTGCAGGGAGGCTATGGCTACACCTTC. Residues: CASSFLQGGYGYTF.

V gene TRBV2 combines with J gene TRBJ1-1; tentatively, D is TRBD1 (6 bases). The CDR3 is 14 amino acids. The V gene's germline CDR1 is SNHLY and CDR2 FYNNEI. The V and J ends lost 7 bases and 0 bases respectively, with 12 bases between them. CDR3: CASKEGQMNTEAFF. CDR3 coding DNA: TGTGCCAGCAAAGAGGGACAAATGAACACTGAAGCTTTCTTT. The whole variable domain, remainder taken from reference TRBV2 and TRBJ1-1, is EPEVTQTPSHQVTQMGQEVILRCVPISNHLYFYWYRQILGQKVEFLVSFYNNEISEKSEIFDDQFSVERPDGSNFTLKIRSTKLEDSAMYFCASKEGQMNTEAFFGQGTRLTVV.

The chain links TRBV5-4 to TRBJ2-5; weak D call: TRBD1 (7 bases). This CDR3 contains 14 residues. V lost 4 bases, J lost 0 bases, and 10 bases lay in between. Per germline, CDR1 SGHNT and CDR2 YYREEE (reference sequence). The CDR3 reads CASSRGTDQETQYF. The CDR3 bases are TGTGCCAGCAGCCGCGGGACAGACCAAGAGACCCAGTACTTC.

The chain couples TRBV19 to TRBJ2-1; TRBD1 is a possible D gene (6 bases). Trimming took 6 bases from V and 0 from J, leaving 24 bases between them. Germline CDR1 and CDR2: LNHDA and SQIVND (reference sequence). This CDR3 spans 19 amino acids. The CDR3 loop is CASRDTLTRGGLSYNEQFF. The CDR3 nucleotides are TGTGCCAGTAGAGACACCCTTACACGTGGGGGCCTCTCCTACAATGAGCAGTTCTTC. The full variable domain, in which reference TRBV19 and TRBJ2-1 provide the parts outside the CDR3, is DGGITQSPKYLFRKEGQNVTLSCEQNLNHDAMYWYRQDPGQGLRLIYYSQIVNDFQKGDIAEGYSVSREKKESFPLTVTSAQKNPTAFYLCASRDTLTRGGLSYNEQFFGPGTRLTVL.

This clone was seen a single time. This sample also contains other DNA sequences that code for the same CDR3. The rearrangement joins TRBV5-1 to TRBJ2-2; weak D call: TRBD1 (5 bases). V was cut by 0 bases and J by 1 base, with 7 bases left in between. Per germline, CDR1 SGHRS and CDR2 YFSETQ. The CDR3 spans 15 residues. The DNA of the CDR3 is TGCGCCAGCAGCTTGGCTCAGGGGAACACCGGGGAGCTGTTTTTT. Translation gives CASSLAQGNTGELFF.

This rearrangement joins TRBV11-3 to TRBJ2-1; D remains unclear. Trimming pared 8 bases from V and 11 bases from J, leaving 16 bases between. There are 12 residues in the CDR3. Germline-derived CDR1 and CDR2 are SGHNT and YENEEA. CDR3 protein: CASGPGSEKQFF. In DNA, the CDR3 is TGTGCCAGCGGTCCCGGGTCGGAAAAGCAGTTCTTC.

This clone showed up just a few times. The chain joins TRBV12-5 to TRBJ2-3; D may be TRBD1 (5 bases). The CDR3 loop spans 14 amino acids. Trimming cost V 6 bases and J 4 bases, with 14 bases left between them. Germline V gene data show CDR1 as LGHNT and CDR2 as FRNRAP. The CDR3 sequence: CASGMGLFPDTQYF. The CDR3 DNA follows: TGTGCTAGTGGGATGGGGCTGTTCCCAGATACGCAGTATTTT.

V and J are TRBV7-3 and TRBJ2-1, with 9 bases lining up with TRBD2. Germline CDR1 reads SGHTA; CDR2 reads FQGTGA. CDR3 length: 18 amino acids. V was pared by 0 bases and J by 1 base, with 7 bases of the junction left unmatched. The CDR3 protein is CASSLTAGGLSSYNEQFF. The CDR3 region has the DNA TGTGCCAGCAGCTTAACCGCGGGAGGGCTAAGTTCCTACAATGAGCAGTTCTTC.

This clone occurred a few times. This chain uses TRBV6-1 with TRBJ1-2; TRBD1 aligns across 9 bases. Per the germline V gene, CDR1 is MNHNS and CDR2 is SASEGT. The V and J ends lost 6 bases and 4 bases, in that order; junction bases with no gene match: 6. The CDR3 has 14 amino acids. The CDR3 nucleotides read TGTGCCAGCAGGAACAGGGGGCTTGGCTATGGCTACACCTTC. Amino acids: CASRNRGLGYGYTF.

The rearrangement joins TRBV5-3 to TRBJ2-2; D might be TRBD2 (6 bases). TRBV5-3 is an ORF; its function is uncertain. Trimming removed 4 bases from V and 1 base from J, with 29 bases in between. The CDR3 contains 21 residues. CDR3 in amino acids: CARSGRDSAAKREENTGELFF. The CDR3 nucleotides read TGTGCCAGAAGCGGAAGGGACTCCGCGGCCAAAAGGGAGGAGAACACCGGGGAGCTGTTTTTT.

The CDR3 DNA reads as TGTGCCAGCAGCTTCGAACAACTCAAGGGGAATGAGCAGTTCTTC. It yields the protein CASSFEQLKGNEQFF. V is TRBV7-8 and J is TRBJ2-1, with D perhaps TRBD1 (5 bases). Trimming shortened V by 3 bases and J by 7 bases, and 16 bases separated the two germline ends. The length of the CDR3 is 15 residues. Germline assignment: CDR1 SGHVS and CDR2 FQNEAQ.

This clone showed up just a few times. The chain recombines TRBV30 with TRBJ1-5; a weak D match, TRBD1 (6 bases). The CDR3 extends over 17 amino acids. V lost 2 bases, J lost 7 bases, and 24 bases lay in between. Germline lookup yields CDR1 GTSNPN and CDR2 SVGIG (reference sequence). The CDR3 sequence: CAWSHRAGTRGRQPQHF. CDR3 DNA: TGTGCCTGGAGTCACCGAGCCGGGACACGGGGTCGGCAGCCCCAGCATTTT. The full variable domain, with the rest looked up from reference TRBV30 and TRBJ1-5, is SQTIHQWPATLVQPVGSPLSLECTVEGTSNPNLYWYRQAAGRGLQLLFYSVGIGQISSEVPQNLSASRPQDRQFILSSKKLLLSDSGFYLCAWSHRAGTRGRQPQHFGDGTRLSIL.

The V and J genes are TRBV7-9 and TRBJ2-3; possible D gene TRBD2, 6 bases. The germline V gene encodes CDR1 SEHNR and CDR2 FQNEAQ (reference sequence). V shed 4 bases and J shed 0 bases, with 11 bases lying between them. The CDR3 spans 15 residues. This CDR3 reads CASSYLGTSTDTQYF. For the CDR3, the DNA is TGTGCCAGCAGCTACCTCGGGACTAGCACAGATACGCAGTATTTT. The whole variable domain, filled in from reference TRBV7-9 and TRBJ2-3, reads DTGVSQNPRHKITKRGQNVTFRCDPISEHNRLYWYRQTLGQGPEFLTYFQNEAQLEKSRLLSDRFSAERPKGSFSTLEIQRTEQGDSAMYLCASSYLGTSTDTQYFGPGTRLTVL.